This TCR beta chain was recovered during a study of tumor-infiltrating lymphocytes in oesophageal squamous cell carcinoma (dated by TCRdb to 2016 to 2017). This clonotype was counted a few times. Its antigen has not been determined. Nothing much larger sits one base from this clone, and base qualities are not available. Relative to germline, V is 2 bases shorter and J is 3 bases shorter, with 16 bases between their ends. Including cysteine and phenylalanine, the CDR3 has 16 amino acids. Kept here is only the CDR3 DNA, which spans 48 bases and is read in frame from base 1. Sequences MDHEN (CDR1) and SYDVKM (CDR2) are obtained from the germline V gene. Preparation of the library involved PCR. Instrument on record: Illumina HiSeq 2000. In TCRdb, the public reads were trimmed at Q25 with fastp and aligned with MiXCR, with productive beta chains retained. Each record represents a unique CDR3 protein, reported with the most common genes and DNA among its rows. This sample is represented by 15,000 to 20,000 distinct CDR3 sequences; about 46% of them were singletons. Together, the top ten hold 23% of the sample.

The receptor chain draws on TRBV28 and TRBJ1-2; the D segment could be TRBD1, given 6 matching bases. The sequenced sample consisted of esophageal tumor tissue. The clonotype originates from a male donor with esophageal squamous cell carcinoma. The DNA reads TGTGCCAGCAGTTTAGGCTCCCGGGGGCAGTACTATGGCTACACCTTC. Its protein reads: CASSLGSRGQYYGYTF.